This T cell receptor (beta chain) was documented in a study of blood T cell repertoires in COVID-19. Study in general: The United States, Italy and Spain supplied acute and convalescent COVID-19 samples. The analysed material was cDNA or gDNA that came from T cells, B-cell-depleted T cells, or PBMCs.

CDR1 is LNHDA, CDR2 SQIVND, per germline (reference sequence). The CDR3 is made up of 17 amino acids. The V end was cut by 5 bases, the J end by 0 bases, with 19 bases between. Methods used by the authors: Estimation of nucleated cell counts relied on the amplification of reference gene primers. The table came from immunoSEQ multiplex PCR; TCRdb's copy has only in-frame clones and leaves some out. Clone size and the V and J calls come from that table; the DNA yielded D and trimming. This table holds 110,000 to 150,000 clones, 75% to 90% found once. This chain joins TRBV19 and TRBJ1-2; D is unclear. The source of this sequence is a man between 65 and 85 years old who had recovered from COVID-19. Sequencing was carried out using peripheral blood. CDR3 protein: CASSPPGMITANYGYTF. As DNA, the CDR3 is TGTGCCAGTAGTCCACCGGGGATGATCACGGCTAACTATGGCTACACCTTC.